This is a list of T cell receptor beta chains from one sample in a study of vaccination and CD4 T cells after COVID-19. TCRdb independently ran MiXCR on the PCR reads; one entry per CDR3 protein. The sample records 10,000 to 15,000 distinct CDR3 sequences, 45% to 65% being singletons. Their specific antigens are unknown. Sample: CD4+ T cells from blood, cultured in vitro. These receptors all stem from a human donor who had recovered from COVID-19. The conserved cysteine and the conserved F or W are not part of the CDR3 here. The order of the fields is V gene, J gene, CDR3 protein.

v_gene: TRBV28
j_gene: TRBJ2-7
CDR3aa: ASSVNSGTGLYEQY

v_gene: TRBV15
j_gene: TRBJ2-3
CDR3aa: ATSRDKGPDTQY

v_gene: TRBV6-1
j_gene: TRBJ2-1
CDR3aa: ASTKVTGGKVDNEQF

v_gene: TRBV19
j_gene: TRBJ1-1
CDR3aa: ASSILAGTEAF

v_gene: TRBV11-3
j_gene: .
CDR3aa: ASSQTRTGGYEQY

v_gene: TRBV2
j_gene: TRBJ1-2
CDR3aa: ASSEGGHYGYT

v_gene: TRBV7-9
j_gene: TRBJ1-4
CDR3aa: ASSLGSPNEKLF

v_gene: TRBV7-2
j_gene: TRBJ1-1
CDR3aa: ASSLTRDKNTEAF

v_gene: TRBV20-1
j_gene: TRBJ2-3
CDR3aa: SAPETSGRTFTDTQY

v_gene: TRBV29-1
j_gene: TRBJ1-2
CDR3aa: SATRTPGYT

v_gene: TRBV6-1
j_gene: TRBJ1-5
CDR3aa: ASSIGPGPKGPQH

v_gene: TRBV5-4
j_gene: TRBJ2-7
CDR3aa: ASSRAGKTYEQY

v_gene: TRBV27
j_gene: TRBJ1-4
CDR3aa: ASSFRGTGYEKLF

v_gene: TRBV29-1
j_gene: TRBJ2-7
CDR3aa: SVVQGANEQY

v_gene: TRBV20-1
j_gene: TRBJ2-5
CDR3aa: SASGQYLGETQY

v_gene: TRBV7-2
j_gene: TRBJ2-3
CDR3aa: ASSLVAGGTDTQY

v_gene: TRBV2
j_gene: TRBJ1-2
CDR3aa: ASRREGAEGYT

v_gene: TRBV20-1
j_gene: TRBJ2-3
CDR3aa: SATIRTSGVTDTQY

v_gene: TRBV20-1
j_gene: TRBJ1-1
CDR3aa: SARSWGGSEAF

v_gene: TRBV20-1
j_gene: TRBJ1-5
CDR3aa: SATNRGLSNQPQH

v_gene: TRBV12-3/TRBV12-4
j_gene: TRBJ2-3
CDR3aa: ASSFGQPLGTDTQY

v_gene: TRBV2
j_gene: TRBJ2-5
CDR3aa: ASNRLATSETQY

v_gene: TRBV19
j_gene: TRBJ2-7
CDR3aa: ASSSGVRDEQY

v_gene: TRBV20-1
j_gene: TRBJ2-2
CDR3aa: SAAPGAGGGDTGELF

v_gene: TRBV12-3/TRBV12-4
j_gene: TRBJ1-5
CDR3aa: ASNPAFNQPQH

v_gene: TRBV18
j_gene: TRBJ1-2
CDR3aa: ASSPSGDGYT